Listed below are T cell receptor beta chains from one sample, sequenced in a study of OX40 agonist ivuxolimab in advanced cancers. The assay was immunoSEQ multiplex PCR, and TCRdb's table has in-frame clones only and misses some. The sample consists of about 70,000 clones, just over 90% of them appearing once. This sample comprised CD4+ or CD8+ T cells sorted from blood, obtained in a trial of the OX40 agonist ivuxolimab. These receptors were collected from an adult with an advanced solid tumor such as melanoma, head and neck, liver or kidney cancer. Each CDR3 is given with its conserved first and last residue. D genes are given only for firm matches. Expanded clones get a size class; other rows say once, few or many, or leave the size out.

j_gene: TRBJ1-1
abundance: .
v_gene: TRBV19
d_gene: .
CDR3aa: CASSIRENTEAFF
CDR3nt: TGTGCCAGTAGTATTCGGGAGAACACTGAAGCTTTCTTT

j_gene: TRBJ1-5
abundance: .
v_gene: TRBV2
d_gene: .
CDR3aa: CASTFSRSNQPQHF
CDR3nt: TGTGCCAGCACATTTAGCAGGAGCAATCAGCCCCAGCATTTT

j_gene: TRBJ2-3
abundance: .
v_gene: TRBV5-6
d_gene: .
CDR3aa: CASSPGGRGTTGTQYF
CDR3nt: TGTGCCAGCAGCCCGGGCGGCCGGGGGACGACAGGTACGCAGTATTTT

j_gene: TRBJ1-2
abundance: .
v_gene: TRBV19
d_gene: TRBD1
CDR3aa: CASNGDSYGYTF
CDR3nt: TGTGCCAGTAACGGGGACAGCTATGGCTACACCTTC

j_gene: TRBJ2-7
abundance: .
v_gene: TRBV11-3
d_gene: .
CDR3aa: CASSFSAAYEQYF
CDR3nt: TGTGCCAGCAGCTTCTCAGCGGCCTACGAGCAGTACTTC

j_gene: TRBJ1-1
abundance: .
v_gene: TRBV2
d_gene: TRBD1
CDR3aa: CASSERTGALNTEAFF
CDR3nt: TGTGCCAGCAGTGAGAGGACAGGGGCGCTGAACACTGAAGCTTTCTTT

j_gene: TRBJ2-3
abundance: .
v_gene: TRBV5-1
d_gene: .
CDR3aa: CASSLVAVGGTDTQYF
CDR3nt: TGCGCCAGCAGCTTGGTTGCAGTCGGGGGCACAGATACGCAGTATTTT

j_gene: TRBJ1-2
abundance: .
v_gene: TRBV5-6
d_gene: .
CDR3aa: CASRRQGGYGYTF
CDR3nt: TGTGCCAGCAGGCGGCAGGGTGGCTATGGCTACACCTTC

j_gene: TRBJ2-1
abundance: .
v_gene: TRBV6-1
d_gene: TRBD2
CDR3aa: CASSEVTGTRQFF
CDR3nt: TGTGCCAGCAGTGAAGTTACCGGGACTAGACAGTTCTTC

j_gene: TRBJ1-5
abundance: .
v_gene: TRBV19
d_gene: .
CDR3aa: CASNQQAQAGPQHF
CDR3nt: TGTGCCAGTAACCAACAGGCCCAAGCGGGGCCCCAGCATTTT

j_gene: TRBJ1-1
abundance: .
v_gene: TRBV19
d_gene: TRBD1
CDR3aa: CASSQQGALAEAFF
CDR3nt: TGTGCCAGTAGTCAACAGGGGGCACTGGCTGAAGCTTTCTTT

j_gene: TRBJ1-5
abundance: .
v_gene: TRBV25-1
d_gene: .
CDR3aa: CANSESIVGNQPQHF
CDR3nt: TGTGCCAACAGTGAATCTATTGTGGGGAATCAGCCCCAGCATTTT

j_gene: TRBJ2-7
abundance: .
v_gene: TRBV4-1
d_gene: .
CDR3aa: CASSQSGTVLYEQYF
CDR3nt: TGCGCCAGCAGCCAGTCCGGGACTGTTCTCTACGAGCAGTACTTC

j_gene: TRBJ1-3
abundance: .
v_gene: TRBV7-6
d_gene: .
CDR3aa: CASSNLDSSGNTIYF
CDR3nt: TGTGCCAGCAGCAATTTGGACAGCTCTGGAAACACCATATATTTT

j_gene: TRBJ1-3
abundance: .
v_gene: TRBV27
d_gene: .
CDR3aa: CASRGLGNGNTIYF
CDR3nt: TGTGCCAGCAGAGGGCTTGGAAATGGAAACACCATATATTTT

j_gene: TRBJ1-5
abundance: .
v_gene: TRBV5-1
d_gene: .
CDR3aa: CASSLEGGSNQPQHF
CDR3nt: TGCGCCAGCAGCTTGGAGGGGGGAAGCAATCAGCCCCAGCATTTT

j_gene: TRBJ1-1
abundance: .
v_gene: TRBV6-1
d_gene: .
CDR3aa: CASSGGGRAFF
CDR3nt: TGTGCCAGCAGTGGGGGAGGGCGGGCTTTCTTT

j_gene: TRBJ1-3
abundance: .
v_gene: TRBV25-1
d_gene: .
CDR3aa: CASSRGSTDTIYF
CDR3nt: TGTGCCAGCAGTAGGGGCTCTACGGACACCATATATTTT

j_gene: TRBJ2-5
abundance: .
v_gene: TRBV10-2
d_gene: .
CDR3aa: CASRVTGYRETQYF
CDR3nt: TGCGCCAGCAGAGTTACGGGGTATCGGGAGACCCAGTACTTC

j_gene: TRBJ1-3
abundance: .
v_gene: TRBV11-3
d_gene: .
CDR3aa: CASSLRSGNTIYF
CDR3nt: TGTGCCAGCAGCTTAAGGTCTGGAAACACCATATATTTT

j_gene: TRBJ2-1
abundance: .
v_gene: TRBV5-4
d_gene: .
CDR3aa: CASSLRSLNEQFF
CDR3nt: TGTGCCAGCAGCTTGAGGTCTCTCAATGAGCAGTTCTTC

j_gene: TRBJ2-7
abundance: .
v_gene: TRBV6-5
d_gene: .
CDR3aa: CASSYNYEQYF
CDR3nt: TGTGCCAGCAGTTACAACTACGAGCAGTACTTC

j_gene: TRBJ1-6
abundance: .
v_gene: TRBV7-2
d_gene: .
CDR3aa: CASSSHGPPLYNSPLHF
CDR3nt: TGTGCCAGCAGCTCCCACGGCCCTCCGCTCTATAATTCACCCCTCCACTTT

j_gene: TRBJ1-3
abundance: .
v_gene: TRBV7-2
d_gene: TRBD1
CDR3aa: CASSLVGTGFGGNTIYF
CDR3nt: TGTGCCAGCAGCTTAGTCGGGACAGGGTTCGGTGGAAACACCATATATTTT

j_gene: TRBJ2-7
abundance: .
v_gene: TRBV7-2
d_gene: .
CDR3aa: CASSLAGDYEQYF
CDR3nt: TGTGCCAGCAGCTTAGCGGGGGACTACGAGCAGTACTTC

j_gene: TRBJ1-5
abundance: .
v_gene: TRBV7-9
d_gene: .
CDR3aa: CASSLGGFGQPQHF
CDR3nt: TGTGCCAGCAGCTTAGGAGGGTTCGGTCAGCCCCAGCATTTT

j_gene: TRBJ2-7
abundance: once
v_gene: TRBV19
d_gene: TRBD2
CDR3aa: CASKSGRGEQYF
CDR3nt: TGTGCCAGTAAGAGCGGGAGGGGGGAGCAGTACTTC

j_gene: TRBJ1-5
abundance: .
v_gene: TRBV28
d_gene: TRBD1
CDR3aa: CASSQTGEGQPQHF
CDR3nt: TGTGCCAGCAGTCAGACAGGGGAGGGTCAGCCCCAGCATTTT

j_gene: TRBJ2-1
abundance: .
v_gene: TRBV4-3
d_gene: TRBD2
CDR3aa: CASSKLAGVGDEQFF
CDR3nt: TGCGCCAGCAGCAAACTAGCGGGAGTCGGCGATGAGCAGTTCTTC

j_gene: TRBJ2-1
abundance: .
v_gene: TRBV12-5
d_gene: .
CDR3aa: CASGLVIAGTDNEQFF
CDR3nt: TGTGCTAGTGGTTTGGTAATAGCGGGGACAGACAATGAGCAGTTCTTC

j_gene: TRBJ1-4
abundance: once
v_gene: TRBV10-3
d_gene: .
CDR3aa: CAVRSGSATNEKLFF
CDR3nt: TGTGCCGTAAGGAGCGGCAGTGCAACTAATGAAAAACTGTTTTTT

j_gene: TRBJ2-1
abundance: .
v_gene: TRBV4-1
d_gene: .
CDR3aa: CASSQDRVTAYNEQFF
CDR3nt: TGCGCCAGCAGCCAAGATCGGGTGACAGCCTACAATGAGCAGTTCTTC

j_gene: TRBJ2-1
abundance: .
v_gene: TRBV9
d_gene: .
CDR3aa: CASSVRGAGVFYNEQFF
CDR3nt: TGTGCCAGCAGCGTAAGGGGGGCAGGAGTTTTTTACAATGAGCAGTTCTTC

j_gene: TRBJ2-2
abundance: .
v_gene: TRBV19
d_gene: .
CDR3aa: CASSIGQTTGELFF
CDR3nt: TGTGCCAGTAGTATAGGTCAGACCACCGGGGAGCTGTTTTTT

j_gene: TRBJ2-3
abundance: .
v_gene: TRBV7-6
d_gene: .
CDR3aa: CASSLVSGGTDTQYF
CDR3nt: TGTGCCAGCAGCTTAGTATCAGGTGGGACAGATACGCAGTATTTT

j_gene: TRBJ1-2
abundance: .
v_gene: TRBV27
d_gene: .
CDR3aa: CASSLSTLGRYTF
CDR3nt: TGTGCCAGCAGTTTATCGACCCTGGGCCGCTACACCTTC

j_gene: TRBJ2-5
abundance: .
v_gene: TRBV4-1
d_gene: .
CDR3aa: CASSPQVQTRVETQYF
CDR3nt: TGCGCCAGCAGCCCCCAAGTCCAGACCCGGGTTGAGACCCAGTACTTC

j_gene: TRBJ2-7
abundance: .
v_gene: TRBV9
d_gene: .
CDR3aa: CASSINRDGPAEQYF
CDR3nt: TGTGCCAGCAGCATAAACCGGGACGGACCCGCCGAGCAGTACTTC

j_gene: TRBJ2-3
abundance: .
v_gene: TRBV19
d_gene: TRBD2
CDR3aa: CASSRLAEHTDTQYF
CDR3nt: TGTGCCAGTAGTCGGCTAGCGGAGCACACAGATACGCAGTATTTT

j_gene: TRBJ1-2
abundance: once
v_gene: TRBV7-2
d_gene: .
CDR3aa: CASSLNTNGYTF
CDR3nt: TGTGCCAGCAGCTTAAATACCAATGGCTACACCTTC

j_gene: TRBJ2-5
abundance: .
v_gene: TRBV18
d_gene: TRBD1
CDR3aa: CASSPGQIQETQYF
CDR3nt: TGTGCCAGCTCCCCGGGACAGATCCAAGAGACCCAGTACTTC

j_gene: TRBJ2-5
abundance: .
v_gene: TRBV7-9
d_gene: TRBD2
CDR3aa: CASSFPLAGGSETQYF
CDR3nt: TGTGCCAGCAGCTTCCCCTTAGCGGGAGGGTCGGAGACCCAGTACTTC

j_gene: TRBJ2-5
abundance: .
v_gene: TRBV29-1
d_gene: .
CDR3aa: CTVQAAQETQYF
CDR3nt: TGCACCGTGCAGGCGGCGCAAGAGACCCAGTACTTC

j_gene: TRBJ2-3
abundance: .
v_gene: TRBV4-1
d_gene: .
CDR3aa: CASSQDHLGDTQYF
CDR3nt: TGCGCCAGCAGCCAAGATCATCTAGGGGATACGCAGTATTTT

j_gene: TRBJ2-7
abundance: .
v_gene: TRBV10-1
d_gene: TRBD1
CDR3aa: CASSESFGQALAEQYF
CDR3nt: TGCGCCAGCAGTGAGTCCTTCGGACAGGCCCTCGCCGAGCAGTACTTC

j_gene: TRBJ2-3
abundance: .
v_gene: TRBV11-2
d_gene: .
CDR3aa: CASSLGSRYRDTQYF
CDR3nt: TGTGCCAGCAGCTTAGGTAGTCGATATAGAGATACGCAGTATTTT

j_gene: TRBJ2-7
abundance: .
v_gene: TRBV6-5
d_gene: .
CDR3aa: CASSFWGAGAYEQYF
CDR3nt: TGTGCCAGCAGTTTCTGGGGGGCTGGCGCCTACGAGCAGTACTTC

j_gene: TRBJ1-1
abundance: .
v_gene: TRBV5-6
d_gene: .
CDR3aa: CASSSNTRGWSTEAFF
CDR3nt: TGTGCCAGCAGCTCGAATACCCGGGGGTGGAGCACTGAAGCTTTCTTT

j_gene: TRBJ2-6
abundance: .
v_gene: TRBV13
d_gene: TRBD1
CDR3aa: CASRPGTGGAGANVLTF
CDR3nt: TGTGCCAGCAGACCCGGGACAGGGGGTGCTGGGGCCAACGTCCTGACTTTC

j_gene: TRBJ2-1
abundance: .
v_gene: TRBV28
d_gene: TRBD2
CDR3aa: CASSLPGRGYNEQFF
CDR3nt: TGTGCCAGCAGCTTACCAGGGAGGGGCTACAATGAGCAGTTCTTC

j_gene: TRBJ2-7
abundance: .
v_gene: TRBV6-1
d_gene: .
CDR3aa: CASSEERLLYEQYF
CDR3nt: TGTGCCAGCAGTGAGGAGCGACTACTATACGAGCAGTACTTC

j_gene: TRBJ2-7
abundance: .
v_gene: TRBV18
d_gene: TRBD1
CDR3aa: CASSPGTGGTYEQYF
CDR3nt: TGTGCCAGCTCACCAGGAACAGGGGGTACCTACGAGCAGTACTTC